This passage covers 22 T cell receptor beta chains from one sample sequenced in a study of blood T cell repertoires in COVID-19. The data were produced by immunoSEQ multiplex PCR, yet TCRdb's version contains in-frame clones alone and is incomplete. The sample yields 150,000 to 200,000 clones, around 80% seen once. Sequencing input: peripheral blood. These receptors all stem from a man aged 50 or older who had recovered from COVID-19.

The CDR3 protein is CASSGTGVSYEQYF. As DNA, the CDR3 is TGTGCCAGCAGCGGGACAGGGGTATCCTACGAGCAGTACTTC. The V gene is TRBV27, the J gene TRBJ2-7; 10 bases are a match to TRBD1. V dropped 6 bases and J dropped 1; count of bases not matched to a gene: 3. The CDR3 covers 14 residues. The germline V gene has CDR1 MNHEY and CDR2 SMNVEV (reference sequence).

A single count supports this clone. The chain carries TRBV4-2 and TRBJ2-7, with D tentatively TRBD1 (7 bases). Germline V gives CDR1 LGHNA, CDR2 YNFKEQ. The CDR3 covers 15 residues. Trimming removed 0 bases at V and 9 bases at J, with 18 bases between. CDR3 sequence (DNA): TGTGCCAGCAGCCAAGACTCATCAGGGGGGCGAGGGCAGTACTTC. This gives the protein CASSQDSSGGRGQYF.

V usage is TRBV18 and J usage is TRBJ1-4; possibly TRBD1 for D (5 bases). This CDR3 region has 18 residues. V was pared by 1 base and J by 0 bases, with 15 bases between. Germline loops: CDR1 KGHSH, CDR2 LQKENI. The CDR3 region is CASSPRQGALSTNEKLFF. For the CDR3, the DNA is TGTGCCAGCTCACCACGGCAAGGGGCCCTCTCAACTAATGAAAAACTGTTTTTT.

The rearrangement uses TRBV19 and TRBJ1-2, with 9 bases matching TRBD1. V lost 2 bases to trimming and J lost 6 bases; unmatched junction nucleotides: 7. Per germline, CDR1 LNHDA and CDR2 SQIVND (reference sequence). The CDR3 is made up of 15 amino acids. This CDR3 reads CASSITRDRVHGYTF. CDR3 bases: TGTGCCAGTAGTATAACCCGGGACAGGGTCCATGGCTACACCTTC.

V usage is TRBV7-2 and J usage is TRBJ1-5; TRBD1 aligns across 11 bases. The CDR3 has 16 amino acids. V was pared by 5 bases and J by 4 bases, with 7 bases of the junction left unmatched. Germline V gives CDR1 SGHTA, CDR2 FQGNSA. CDR3 protein: CASSTRTGGFNQPQHF. The CDR3 DNA is TGTGCCAGCAGCACCCGGACAGGGGGCTTTAATCAGCCCCAGCATTTT.

This chain links TRBV5-1 with TRBJ2-3, with 8 bases matching TRBD2. The CDR3 spans 14 residues. CDR1 and CDR2 (germline): SGHRS, YFSETQ. The junction had 7 bases not matched to a gene; V was cut back by 8 bases and J by 2 bases. The CDR3 protein is CASSAGGYTDTQYF. The CDR3 nucleotides read TGCGCCAGTTCCGCGGGGGGCTACACAGATACGCAGTATTTT.

This clone was counted between two and nine times. The chain combines TRBV7-2 with TRBJ1-5; unclear D gene. Trimming took off 3 bases at V and 4 bases at J, with 4 bases between the two ends. Germline V lookup: CDR1 SGHTA, CDR2 FQGNSA. The length of the CDR3 is 12 residues. CDR3 loop: CASSFSNQPQHF. Here the CDR3 DNA reads TGTGCCAGCAGCTTTTCGAATCAGCCCCAGCATTTT. Full variable domain (missing parts from reference TRBV7-2 and TRBJ1-5): GAGVSQSPSNKVTEKGKDVELRCDPISGHTALYWYRQSLGQGLEFLIYFQGNSAPDKSGLPSDRFSAERTGGSVSTLTIQRTQQEDSAVYLCASSFSNQPQHFGDGTRLSIL.

This clone has just one count. This rearrangement joins TRBV11-3 to TRBJ1-6, with D uncertain. CDR1 SGHNT and CDR2 YENEEA come from the germline V gene. The CDR3 spans 13 residues. V was cut by 2 bases and J by 7 bases, with 6 bases left in between. The CDR3 DNA reads as TGTGCCAGCAGCTTATATTCCAATTCACCCCTCCACTTT. It yields the protein CASSLYSNSPLHF.

The chain joins TRBV11-2 to TRBJ2-1; TRBD1 matches 8 bases. The CDR3 has 16 amino acids. Germline V lookup: CDR1 SGHAT, CDR2 FQNNGV. V lost 4 bases, J lost 1 base, and 6 bases stayed unmatched. The CDR3 is CASSSQGAESYNEQFF. The CDR3 DNA reads TGTGCCAGCAGCTCTCAGGGGGCTGAGTCCTACAATGAGCAGTTCTTC. Variable domain in full (rest from reference TRBV11-2 and TRBJ2-1): EAGVAQSPRYKIIEKRQSVAFWCNPISGHATLYWYQQILGQGPKLLIQFQNNGVVDDSQLPKDRFSAERLKGVDSTLKIQPAKLEDSAVYLCASSSQGAESYNEQFFGPGTRLTVL.

The rearrangement joins TRBV9 to TRBJ2-7; tentative D call: TRBD2 (5 bases). V gave up 3 bases and J gave up 0 bases, with 13 bases separating them. This CDR3 is 15 amino acids long. In germline, CDR1 is SGDLS, CDR2 YYNGEE. CDR3 DNA: TGTGCCAGCAGCGGAGGGATAGAGATCTCCTACGAGCAGTACTTC. Its translation: CASSGGIEISYEQYF.

The chain joins TRBV9 to TRBJ2-2; 10 bases are a match to TRBD2. The CDR3 is 15 amino acids. The germline V gene has CDR1 SGDLS and CDR2 YYNGEE. Losses at the gene ends were 0 bases for V and 10 bases for J; bases not matched to a gene: 6. In DNA, the CDR3 is TGTGCCAGCAGCGTAGATAAGCGGGAGGGCGAGGAGCTGTTTTTT. Amino acid sequence: CASSVDKREGEELFF.

Only a few counts were recorded for this clone. The same CDR3 can be traced to other DNA sequences in this sample. This chain links TRBV19 with TRBJ1-5, with D possibly being TRBD1 (5 bases). The germline gives CDR1 LNHDA, CDR2 SQIVND (reference sequence). The V end lost 6 bases, the J end lost 4 bases, and 10 bases lay between the germline ends. The CDR3 runs 13 residues. The CDR3 protein is CASSGTGNQPQHF. The CDR3 nucleotides are TGTGCCAGTAGCGGGACTGGGAATCAGCCCCAGCATTTT. The whole variable domain, filled in from reference TRBV19 and TRBJ1-5, reads DGGITQSPKYLFRKEGQNVTLSCEQNLNHDAMYWYRQDPGQGLRLIYYSQIVNDFQKGDIAEGYSVSREKKESFPLTVTSAQKNPTAFYLCASSGTGNQPQHFGDGTRLSIL.

The chain combines TRBV4-3 with TRBJ2-1, with 9 bases fitting TRBD1. The V gene's germline CDR1 is LGHNA and CDR2 YSLEER. This CDR3 is 14 amino acids long. Germline trimming cut 4 bases from V and 9 bases from J; bases unmatched to any gene: 7. The chain's CDR3 is CASSPGQGFVEQFF. The CDR3 DNA follows: TGCGCCAGCAGCCCGGGACAGGGTTTTGTTGAGCAGTTCTTC.

A few counts support this clone. The V call is TRBV4-1, the J call TRBJ2-1, with 7 bases fitting TRBD2. From germline, CDR1 is MGHRA and CDR2 YSYEKL. The CDR3 has 15 amino acids. V shed 1 base, J shed 4 bases, and the junction held 4 bases outside the gene matches. The CDR3 loop reads CASSQGGGGYNEQFF. CDR3 DNA sequence: TGCGCCAGCAGCCAAGGCGGCGGGGGTTACAATGAGCAGTTCTTC.

This clone was observed a few times. CDR3 nucleotides: TGTGCCAGCAGCGGCGTGGGGAGTAATGAAAAACTGTTTTTT. It translates to CASSGVGSNEKLFF. The chain joins TRBV3-1 (or the pseudogene TRBV3-2) to TRBJ1-4, with D uncertain. The V end lost 5 bases, the J end lost 4 bases, and 11 bases lay between the germline ends. The CDR3 extends over 14 amino acids. Germline V CDR1 and CDR2: LGHDT, YNNKEL (reference sequence).

The CDR3 region has the DNA TGTGCCAGCAGCCCAGAAACGGCTAGCGGGAACTATGAGCAGTTCTTC. This translates into CASSPETASGNYEQFF. The chain combines TRBV7-3 with TRBJ2-1; TRBD2 aligns across 9 bases. CDR3 size: 16 residues. With V trimmed by 5 bases and J by 8 bases, 13 bases remained unmatched. CDR1 and CDR2 from the germline V gene are SGHTA and FQGTGA.

The J gene is TRBJ1-3, the V gene TRBV4-3; 9 positions match TRBD1. Trimming removed 4 bases from V and 4 bases from J; junction bases left unmatched: 5. This CDR3 has 15 amino acids. CDR1 is LGHNA and CDR2 is YSLEER in the germline V gene. The CDR3 spells CASSPQGAGGNTIYF. Here the CDR3 DNA reads TGCGCCAGCAGCCCACAGGGGGCCGGAGGAAACACCATATATTTT.

This rearrangement joins TRBV23-1 to TRBJ2-3, with D unclear. TRBV23-1 is placed among ORFs of uncertain function. This CDR3 is 12 amino acids long. V lost 5 bases, J lost 4 bases, and 7 bases lay in between. CDR3 sequence: CASSDEADTQYF. The CDR3 region has the DNA TGCGCCAGCAGTGATGAGGCAGATACGCAGTATTTT.

V and J are TRBV19 and TRBJ2-1; possible D gene TRBD2, 5 bases. The germline V gene has CDR1 LNHDA and CDR2 SQIVND (reference sequence). The CDR3 loop spans 13 amino acids. Trimming stripped 4 bases from V and 2 bases from J, with 6 bases between. The CDR3 DNA is TGTGCCAGTAGTAAGAGGGCCTACAATGAGCAGTTCTTC. Its protein is CASSKRAYNEQFF.

This clone has only a few counts. The rearrangement uses TRBV20-1 and TRBJ1-1; D gene uncertain. V lost 3 bases to trimming and J lost 3 bases, with 5 bases between them. This CDR3 has 11 residues. Germline assignment: CDR1 DFQATT and CDR2 SNEGSKA (reference sequence). For the CDR3, the DNA is TGCAGTGCTAGTGCCTACACTGAAGCTTTCTTT. This encodes CSASAYTEAFF.

V usage is TRBV9 and J usage is TRBJ1-5, with 7 positions matching TRBD1. Losses at the gene ends were 3 bases for V and 6 bases for J; bases not matched to a gene: 9. Germline V gene data show CDR1 as SGDLS and CDR2 as YYNGEE. The CDR3 contains 15 residues. Here the CDR3 DNA reads TGTGCCAGCAGCGGTGAGGGGGCGTTCGGTCAGCCCCAGCATTTT. It yields the protein CASSGEGAFGQPQHF.

This clone was counted a single time. V usage is TRBV5-1 and J usage is TRBJ2-1; D gene unclear. Per germline, CDR1 SGHRS and CDR2 YFSETQ. Trimming took 1 base from V and 1 from J, leaving 15 bases between them. The CDR3 runs 17 residues. The CDR3 spells CASSLTTPETSYNEQFF. The CDR3 coding sequence is TGCGCCAGCAGCTTGACAACCCCAGAAACGTCCTACAATGAGCAGTTCTTC.